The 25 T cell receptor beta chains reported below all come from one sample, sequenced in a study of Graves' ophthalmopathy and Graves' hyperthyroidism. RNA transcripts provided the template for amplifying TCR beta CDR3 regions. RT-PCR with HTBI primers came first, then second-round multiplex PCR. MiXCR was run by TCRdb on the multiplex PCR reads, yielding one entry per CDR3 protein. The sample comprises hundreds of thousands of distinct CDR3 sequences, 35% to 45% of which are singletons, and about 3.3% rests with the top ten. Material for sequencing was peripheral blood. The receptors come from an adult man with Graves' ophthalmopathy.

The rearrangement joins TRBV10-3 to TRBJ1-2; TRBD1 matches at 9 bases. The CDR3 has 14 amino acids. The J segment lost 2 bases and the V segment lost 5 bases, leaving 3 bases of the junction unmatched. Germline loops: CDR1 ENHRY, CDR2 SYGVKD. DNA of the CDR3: TGTGCCATCAGTCTTGGACAGGGGAACTATGGCTACACCTTC. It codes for CAISLGQGNYGYTF.

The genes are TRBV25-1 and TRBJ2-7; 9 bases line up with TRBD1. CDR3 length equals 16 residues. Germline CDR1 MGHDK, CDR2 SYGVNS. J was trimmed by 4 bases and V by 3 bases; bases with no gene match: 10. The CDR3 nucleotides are TGTGCCAGCAGTGATGGGGACAGGGATTTGCGTTACGAGCAGTACTTC. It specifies CASSDGDRDLRYEQYF.

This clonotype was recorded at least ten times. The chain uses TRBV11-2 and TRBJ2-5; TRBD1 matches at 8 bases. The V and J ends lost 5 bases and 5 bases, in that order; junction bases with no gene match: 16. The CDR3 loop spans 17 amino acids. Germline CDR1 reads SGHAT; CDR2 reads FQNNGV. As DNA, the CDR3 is TGTGCCAGCAGCCCCACAATGAACGGACAGGGATGGGAGACCCAGTACTTC. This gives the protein CASSPTMNGQGWETQYF.

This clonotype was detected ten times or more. The CDR3: CASTGTSGKGETQYF. The CDR3, as DNA: TGTGCCAGTACCGGGACTAGCGGGAAGGGAGAGACCCAGTACTTC. The chain is built from TRBV19 and TRBJ2-5; 13 positions agree with TRBD2. The germline V gene has CDR1 LNHDA and CDR2 SQIVND (reference sequence). V trimming: 7 bases; J trimming: 4 bases; junction bases outside the gene matches: 6. The CDR3 extends over 15 amino acids.

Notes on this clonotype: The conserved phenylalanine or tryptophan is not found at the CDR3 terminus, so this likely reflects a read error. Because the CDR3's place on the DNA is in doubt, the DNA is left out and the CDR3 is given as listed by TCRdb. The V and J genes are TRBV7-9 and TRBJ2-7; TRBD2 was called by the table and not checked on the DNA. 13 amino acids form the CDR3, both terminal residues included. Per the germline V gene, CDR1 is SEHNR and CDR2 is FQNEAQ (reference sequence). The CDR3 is CASGGGRAYEQHL.

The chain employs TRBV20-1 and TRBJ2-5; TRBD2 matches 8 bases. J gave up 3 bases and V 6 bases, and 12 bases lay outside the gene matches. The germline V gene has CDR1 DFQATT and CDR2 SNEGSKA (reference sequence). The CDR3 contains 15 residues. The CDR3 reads CSADLPRGGEETQYF. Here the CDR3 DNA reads TGCAGTGCAGACCTCCCCCGGGGGGGCGAAGAGACCCAGTACTTC.

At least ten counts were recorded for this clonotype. In nucleotides, the CDR3 is TGTGCCAGCAGCTCAACTAACGTTCTGAGGGTCGGATACATGAACACTGAAGCTTTCTTT. Protein sequence: CASSSTNVLRVGYMNTEAFF. The chain combines TRBV7-9 with TRBJ1-1; D unclear. The CDR3 covers 20 residues. The V end lost 4 bases, the J end lost 0 bases, and 27 bases lay between the germline ends. The germline gives CDR1 SEHNR, CDR2 FQNEAQ (reference sequence).

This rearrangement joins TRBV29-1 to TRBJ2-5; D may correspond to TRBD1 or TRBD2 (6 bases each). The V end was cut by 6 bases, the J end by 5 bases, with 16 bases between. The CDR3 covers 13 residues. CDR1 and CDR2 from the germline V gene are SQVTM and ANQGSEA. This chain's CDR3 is CSVMRGGRETQYF. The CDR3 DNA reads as TGCAGCGTAATGCGTGGGGGGCGGGAGACCCAGTACTTC.

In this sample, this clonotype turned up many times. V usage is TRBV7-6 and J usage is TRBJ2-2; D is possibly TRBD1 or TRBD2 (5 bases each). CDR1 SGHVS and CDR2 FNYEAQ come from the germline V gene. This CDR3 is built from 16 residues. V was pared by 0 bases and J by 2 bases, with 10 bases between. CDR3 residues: CASSLATGDNTGELFF. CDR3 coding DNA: TGTGCCAGCAGCTTAGCGACCGGGGACAACACCGGGGAGCTGTTTTTT.

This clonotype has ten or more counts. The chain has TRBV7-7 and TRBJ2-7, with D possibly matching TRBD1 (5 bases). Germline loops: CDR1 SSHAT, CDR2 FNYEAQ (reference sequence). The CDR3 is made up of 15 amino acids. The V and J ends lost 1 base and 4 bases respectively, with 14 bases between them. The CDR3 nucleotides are TGTGCCAGCAGCTTAGGCCAGGGAAGTATGTACGAGCAGTACTTC. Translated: CASSLGQGSMYEQYF.

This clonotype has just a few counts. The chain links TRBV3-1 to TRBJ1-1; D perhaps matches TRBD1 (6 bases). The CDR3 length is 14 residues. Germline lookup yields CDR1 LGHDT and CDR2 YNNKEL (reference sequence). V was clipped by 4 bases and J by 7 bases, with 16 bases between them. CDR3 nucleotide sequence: TGTGCCAGCAGCCCAGGGGCCTACTTTGTTGAAGCTTTCTTT. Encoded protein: CASSPGAYFVEAFF.

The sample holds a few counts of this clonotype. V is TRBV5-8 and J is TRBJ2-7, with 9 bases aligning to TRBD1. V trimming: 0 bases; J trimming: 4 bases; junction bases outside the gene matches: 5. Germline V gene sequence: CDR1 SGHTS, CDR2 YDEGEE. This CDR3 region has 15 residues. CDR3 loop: CASSLVGTGLYEQYF. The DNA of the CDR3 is TGTGCCAGCAGCTTGGTTGGGACAGGGCTATACGAGCAGTACTTC.

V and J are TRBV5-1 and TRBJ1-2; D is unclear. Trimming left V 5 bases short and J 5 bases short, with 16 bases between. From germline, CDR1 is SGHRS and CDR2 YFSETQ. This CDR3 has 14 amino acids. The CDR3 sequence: CASRWTWESYGYTF. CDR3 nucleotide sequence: TGCGCCAGCAGGTGGACGTGGGAATCGTATGGCTACACCTTC. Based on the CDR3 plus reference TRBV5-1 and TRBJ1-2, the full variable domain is KAGVTQTPRYLIKTRGQQVTLSCSPISGHRSVSWYQQTPGQGLQFLFEYFSETQRNKGNFPGRFSGRQFSNSRSEMNVSTLELGDSALYLCASRWTWESYGYTFGSGTRLTVV.

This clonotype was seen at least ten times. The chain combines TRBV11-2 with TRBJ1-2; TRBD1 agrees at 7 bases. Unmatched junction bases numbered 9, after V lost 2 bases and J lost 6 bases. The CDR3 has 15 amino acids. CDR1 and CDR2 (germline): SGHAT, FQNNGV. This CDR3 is CASSLRRRTGHGYTF. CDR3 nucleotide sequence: TGTGCCAGCAGCTTAAGAAGGAGGACAGGCCATGGCTACACCTTC.

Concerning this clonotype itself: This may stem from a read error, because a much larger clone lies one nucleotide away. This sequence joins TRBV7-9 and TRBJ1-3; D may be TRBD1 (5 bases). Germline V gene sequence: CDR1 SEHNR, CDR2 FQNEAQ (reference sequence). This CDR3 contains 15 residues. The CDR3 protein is CTSRPPDSSGNTIYF. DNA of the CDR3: TGTACCAGCAGGCCCCCCGACAGCTCTGGAAACACCATATATTTT.

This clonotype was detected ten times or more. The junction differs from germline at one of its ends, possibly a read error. The CDR3 here is CASSLGDRQETQYF. CDR3 nucleotides: TGTGCCAGCAGCTTAGGGGACCGACAAGAGACCCAGTACTTC. The chain is built from TRBV5-1 and TRBJ2-5, with D perhaps TRBD1 or TRBD2 (5 bases each). CDR3 length: 14 amino acids. Germline V gene sequence: CDR1 SGHRS, CDR2 YFSETQ.

The DNA of the CDR3 is TGTGCCAGCAGTTTCCGGGGGGGCTTCTCTGGAAACACCATATATTTT. This gives the protein CASSFRGGFSGNTIYF. The V call is TRBV25-1, the J call TRBJ1-3; possibly TRBD1 for D (6 bases). The CDR3 spans 16 residues. The V gene lost 5 bases and the J gene lost 0 bases, with 14 bases spanning the gap. From germline, CDR1 is MGHDK and CDR2 SYGVNS.

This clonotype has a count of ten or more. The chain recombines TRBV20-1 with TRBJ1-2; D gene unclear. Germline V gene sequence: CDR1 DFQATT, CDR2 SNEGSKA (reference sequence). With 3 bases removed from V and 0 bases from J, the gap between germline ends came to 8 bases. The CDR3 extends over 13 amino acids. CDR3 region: CSASPAANYGYTF. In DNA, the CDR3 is TGCAGTGCTAGCCCCGCGGCTAACTATGGCTACACCTTC.

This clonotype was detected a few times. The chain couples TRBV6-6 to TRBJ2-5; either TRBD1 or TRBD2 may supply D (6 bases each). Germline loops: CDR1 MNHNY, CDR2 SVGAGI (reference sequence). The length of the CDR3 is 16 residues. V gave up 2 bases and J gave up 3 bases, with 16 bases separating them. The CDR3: CASSYGGPAPKETQYF. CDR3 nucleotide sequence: TGTGCCAGCAGTTACGGGGGGCCGGCCCCTAAAGAGACCCAGTACTTC.

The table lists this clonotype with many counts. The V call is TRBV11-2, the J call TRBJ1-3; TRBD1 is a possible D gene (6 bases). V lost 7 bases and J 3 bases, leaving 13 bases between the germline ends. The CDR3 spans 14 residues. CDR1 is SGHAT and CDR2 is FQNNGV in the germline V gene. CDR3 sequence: CASTSGTYGNTIYF. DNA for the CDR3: TGTGCCAGCACCTCCGGGACATATGGAAACACCATATATTTT. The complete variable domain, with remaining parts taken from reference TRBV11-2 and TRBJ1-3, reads EAGVAQSPRYKIIEKRQSVAFWCNPISGHATLYWYQQILGQGPKLLIQFQNNGVVDDSQLPKDRFSAERLKGVDSTLKIQPAKLEDSAVYLCASTSGTYGNTIYFGEGSWLTVV.

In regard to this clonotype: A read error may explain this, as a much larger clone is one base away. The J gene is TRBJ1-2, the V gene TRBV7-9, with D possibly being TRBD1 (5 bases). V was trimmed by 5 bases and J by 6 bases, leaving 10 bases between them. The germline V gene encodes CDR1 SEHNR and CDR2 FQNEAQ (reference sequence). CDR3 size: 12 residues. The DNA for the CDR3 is TGTGCCAGCAGCCCCCAGGGACATGGCTACACCTTC. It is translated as CASSPQGHGYTF.

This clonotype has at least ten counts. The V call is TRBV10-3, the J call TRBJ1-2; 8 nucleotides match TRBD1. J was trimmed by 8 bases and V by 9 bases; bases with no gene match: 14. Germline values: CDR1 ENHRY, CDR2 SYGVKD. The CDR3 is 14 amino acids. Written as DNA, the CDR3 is TGTGCCATAGGACAGGGAGAGAGTTCGAGCGGCTACACCTTC. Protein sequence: CAIGQGESSSGYTF.

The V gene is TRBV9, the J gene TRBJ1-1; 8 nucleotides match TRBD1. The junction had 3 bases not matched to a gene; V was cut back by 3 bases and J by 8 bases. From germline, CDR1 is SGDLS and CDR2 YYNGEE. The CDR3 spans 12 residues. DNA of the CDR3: TGTGCCAGCAGCGGCCGGGACAGGGAAGCTTTCTTT. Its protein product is CASSGRDREAFF.

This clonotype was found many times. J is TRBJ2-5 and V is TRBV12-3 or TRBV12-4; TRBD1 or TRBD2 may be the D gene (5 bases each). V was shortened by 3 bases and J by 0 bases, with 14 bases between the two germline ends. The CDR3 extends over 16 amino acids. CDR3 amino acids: CASSLSGTEYQETQYF. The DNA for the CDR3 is TGTGCCAGCAGTTTGTCCGGGACGGAGTACCAAGAGACCCAGTACTTC.

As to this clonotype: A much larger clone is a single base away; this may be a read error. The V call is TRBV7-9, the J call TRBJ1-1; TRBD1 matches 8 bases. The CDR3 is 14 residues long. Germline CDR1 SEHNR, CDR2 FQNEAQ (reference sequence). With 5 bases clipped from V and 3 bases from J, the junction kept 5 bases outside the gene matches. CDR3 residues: CASSPQTGDTEAFF. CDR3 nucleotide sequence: TGTGCCAGCAGCCCTCAGACAGGGGACACTGAAGCTTTCTTT.